Many counts were recorded for the clone carrying this TCR beta chain. What it binds is unknown. Authors' methods: The study's classifier, a distant-metastasis tool for papillary thyroid cancer, was built using CDR3 differences across clinicopathological groups. TCRdb used MiXCR to call clones anew from the PCR reads. For this entry, the V and J calls and clone size follow TCRdb and not the study's own pipeline. The profile shows about 69,000 clones, 12% to 15% of them singletons. The source of the sample is a study of metastatic and nonmetastatic thyroid tumors. Overall study: Repertoire comparison spanned blood and tumor or nodule tissue of malignant and benign thyroid patients.

Every patient was untreated before thyroid surgery. Germline loops: CDR1 MNHEY, CDR2 SVGEGT. Trimming took 6 bases from V and 1 from J; bases not matched to a gene: 7. The CDR3 is made up of 16 amino acids. Study results and limitations: In blood and tumor, TCR beta diversity was reportedly significantly higher in malignant thyroid tumors than in benign nodules.

The specimen sequenced was blood. This receptor was identified in a male donor with papillary thyroid cancer or a benign thyroid nodule (not recorded which). Some clones in this sample may be carry-over from other donors' samples. The gene calls are TRBV6-2 or TRBV6-3 and TRBJ2-2, with TRBD2 identical over 8 bases. The CDR3 is CASRKGLAKNTGELFF. CDR3 DNA: TGTGCCAGCAGAAAAGGACTAGCTAAGAACACCGGGGAGCTGTTTTTT.